This TCR beta chain was captured in a study of beta chain features in type 1 diabetes. Overall study findings and caveats: Among all four CD4+ subsets, Type 1 diabetes patients had TCRB CDR3s that were moderately but significantly shorter. A possible short-template PCR bias applies equally to patients and controls.

One heparinised draw of blood, averaging around 120 mL, came from each donor. Populations isolated by sorting all had purity greater than 98%. cDNA synthesis used the whole RNA isolate, giving expressed TCRB sequences. Clones were read by immunoSEQ multiplex PCR, and TCRdb kept only the in-frame ones, dropping some. The sample includes more than 300,000 clones, over 7% of them seen just once. The V gene lost 4 bases and the J gene lost 4 bases, with 13 bases spanning the gap. CDR3 length equals 14 residues. CDR1 is GTSNPN, CDR2 SVGIG, per germline (reference sequence). For this clone: Its target is unknown.

This clonotype originated in a man under 40 with type 1 diabetes. The chain couples TRBV30 to TRBJ1-4; the D gene is possibly TRBD1 (5 bases). Sequencing was performed on central memory CD4+ T cells from blood. CDR3 loop: CAWKGQVHNEKLFF. In nucleotides, the CDR3 is TGTGCCTGGAAGGGGCAGGTTCATAATGAAAAACTGTTTTTT.